The clone carrying this TCR beta chain came up a few times. Using unique molecular identifiers, the investigators prepared the TCRbeta library. From the PCR reads, TCRdb called clonotypes with MiXCR, one entry per CDR3 protein. The data hold about 500,000 distinct CDR3 sequences, with about 30% observed a single time. This entry is derived from a study of T-cell reconstitution after alpha-beta-depleted transplantation in children. This CDR3 comprises 13 residues. Germline CDR1 is GTSNPN and CDR2 is SVGIG (reference sequence). Trimming took 7 bases from V and 4 from J; bases not matched to a gene: 6. The chain couples TRBV30 to TRBJ2-3, with 9 bases aligning to TRBD2. The source material was PBMCs from the stem cell graft donor, sampled from the stem cell graft. This clonotype originated in a human donor who donated a stem cell graft to a child with aplastic anemia. The CDR3 protein is CASSGTRPDTQYF. The CDR3 region has the DNA TGTGCCTCTAGCGGGACGAGGCCAGATACGCAGTATTTT.